A single sample is the source of the 21 T cell receptor beta chains below, sequenced in a study of type 1 and type 2 diabetes patients. PCR was run on genomic DNA. Amplification of the beta chain CDR3 used 30 forward and 13 reverse multiplex primers. TCRdb reprocessed the multiplex PCR reads with MiXCR, giving one entry per CDR3 protein. In the table there are under 300,000 distinct CDR3 sequences, around 50% of which are singletons. The specimen was peripheral blood mononuclear cells (PBMCs). The receptors derive from a man aged 18-30 years with type 2 diabetes.

This clonotype was seen a handful of times. V and J are TRBV30 and TRBJ2-6; D gene unclear. The CDR3 has 12 residues. V gave up 8 bases and J gave up 2 bases, with 7 bases separating them. Per germline, CDR1 GTSNPN and CDR2 SVGIG (reference sequence). In DNA form, the CDR3 reads TGTGCCCGAATAGCTGGGGCCAACGTCCTGACTTTC. Translated, it gives CARIAGANVLTF.

This clonotype has more than one count but fewer than ten. The chain employs TRBV25-1 and TRBJ2-1; either TRBD1 or TRBD2 may supply D (5 bases each). This CDR3 comprises 14 residues. Germline V CDR1 and CDR2: MGHDK, SYGVNS. Trimming cost V 6 bases and J 3 bases, with 12 bases left between them. This chain's CDR3 is CASSGTEVYNEQFF. DNA of the CDR3: TGTGCCAGCAGCGGGACCGAGGTCTACAATGAGCAGTTCTTC.

V and J are TRBV10-3 and TRBJ1-6; tentatively, D is TRBD1 (5 bases). The CDR3 extends over 16 amino acids. Per germline, CDR1 ENHRY and CDR2 SYGVKD. Trimming removed 10 bases at V and 2 bases at J, with 18 bases between. The CDR3 sequence: CASSLSRGPYNSPLHF. The CDR3 nucleotides read TGTGCCAGCAGCCTCTCCCGGGGACCCTATAATTCACCCCTCCACTTT.

This chain joins TRBV30 and TRBJ1-6; D gene unclear. Between the trimmed V and J ends, which lost 1 base and 9 bases, there was a span of 10 bases. The CDR3 is 13 residues long. Germline CDR1 reads GTSNPN; CDR2 reads SVGIG (reference sequence). The CDR3: CAWSEEGLSPLHF. The DNA of the CDR3 is TGTGCCTGGAGTGAGGAGGGCCTTTCACCCCTCCACTTT.

The rearrangement joins TRBV7-8 to TRBJ2-7; D unresolved. V dropped 4 bases and J dropped 5 bases, with 6 bases sitting between them. The germline V gene has CDR1 SGHVS and CDR2 FQNEAQ. CDR3 length: 11 residues. The CDR3 reads CASSSPHEQYF. The DNA for the CDR3 is TGTGCCAGCAGCTCCCCCCACGAGCAGTACTTC.

The DNA of the CDR3 is TGTGCCAGCCCGGGGGTGGGCAGGGGACCAGGGGAGACCCAGTACTTC. Encoded protein: CASPGVGRGPGETQYF. The chain combines TRBV6-5 with TRBJ2-5; D is perhaps TRBD1 or TRBD2 (6 bases each). V lost 8 bases and J lost 5, with 24 bases in between. The CDR3 sequence is 16 residues long. From germline, CDR1 is MNHEY and CDR2 SVGAGI.

To note about this clonotype: The junction and the germline gene differ at one end; a read error may be behind it. The chain recombines TRBV27 with TRBJ2-7; perhaps TRBD2 as D (5 bases). The germline V gene has CDR1 MNHEY and CDR2 SMNVEV (reference sequence). The CDR3 is 13 residues long. The CDR3 here is CASSQSGSYEQCF. The CDR3 DNA reads TGTGCCAGCAGCCAATCGGGGTCCTACGAGCAGTGCTTC.

The chain uses TRBV5-6 and TRBJ1-1; D is possibly TRBD1 (5 bases). The germline V gene has CDR1 SGHDT and CDR2 YYEEEE. The V gene lost 0 bases and the J gene lost 3 bases, with 24 bases spanning the gap. CDR3 size: 19 residues. CDR3 nucleotide sequence: TGTGCCAGCAGCTTGGATATCGGGTTATACAACTCGGGGGACACTGAAGCTTTCTTT. Amino acid sequence: CASSLDIGLYNSGDTEAFF.

V is TRBV30 and J is TRBJ2-7; no firm D call. Germline CDR1 GTSNPN, CDR2 SVGIG (reference sequence). The CDR3 covers 12 residues. The V and J ends lost 4 bases and 3 bases respectively, with 10 bases between them. In DNA, the CDR3 is TGTGCCTGGAAGGCAAACTACTACGAGCAGTACTTC. Its translation: CAWKANYYEQYF.

This rearrangement joins TRBV28 to TRBJ1-5; 8 nucleotides line up with TRBD1. Germline CDR1 and CDR2: MDHEN and SYDVKM. There are 19 residues in the CDR3. V gave up 9 bases and J gave up 7 bases; unmatched junction bases: 26. The CDR3 DNA reads as TGTGCCAGTAGTATTATTCTAAGGGACAGGACCTATAGGGGACAGCCCCAGCATTTT. It is translated as CASSIILRDRTYRGQPQHF. Full variable domain (outside the CDR3, taken from reference TRBV28 and TRBJ1-5): DVKVTQSSRYLVKRTGEKVFLECVQDMDHENMFWYRQDPGLGLRLIYFSYDVKMKEKGDIPEGYSVSREKKERFSLILESASTNQTSMYLCASSIILRDRTYRGQPQHFGDGTRLSIL.

This clonotype was detected ten times or more. The J gene is TRBJ1-4, the V gene TRBV19; D is unclear. CDR1 LNHDA and CDR2 SQIVND come from the germline V gene (reference sequence). V lost 6 bases, J lost 8 bases, and 19 bases lay in between. The CDR3 is 15 amino acids. CDR3 in DNA: TGTGCCAGTAGAGCTAAGGGAGGTATGGAGGAAAAACTGTTTTTT. Its protein is CASRAKGGMEEKLFF. The variable domain in full, completed from reference TRBV19 and TRBJ1-4, reads DGGITQSPKYLFRKEGQNVTLSCEQNLNHDAMYWYRQDPGQGLRLIYYSQIVNDFQKGDIAEGYSVSREKKESFPLTVTSAQKNPTAFYLCASRAKGGMEEKLFFGSGTQLSVL.

This clonotype was seen more than once but under ten times. The chain carries TRBV6-5 and TRBJ2-7; a weak D match, TRBD1 (5 bases). Trimming removed 5 bases from V and 0 bases from J, with 8 bases in between. CDR1 MNHEY and CDR2 SVGAGI come from the germline V gene. The CDR3 loop spans 13 amino acids. CDR3 in amino acids: CASSGHDSYEQYF. In nucleotides, the CDR3 is TGTGCCAGCAGTGGACACGACTCCTACGAGCAGTACTTC.

This clonotype was detected many times. The chain links TRBV2 to TRBJ2-3; D remains ambiguous. The CDR3 consists of 11 residues. In germline, CDR1 is SNHLY, CDR2 FYNNEI. V lost 8 bases to trimming and J lost 5 bases, with 8 bases between them. The CDR3, as DNA: TGTGCCAGCCGAGGCGGAGATACGCAGTATTTT. Translating it yields CASRGGDTQYF.

Notes on this clonotype: A much larger clone lies a single base off, so this may be a read error. The V call is TRBV7-8, the J call TRBJ2-7; unclear D gene. V was shortened by 3 bases and J by 5 bases, with 11 bases between the two germline ends. This CDR3 is built from 13 residues. Germline V lookup: CDR1 SGHVS, CDR2 FQNEAQ. The DNA for the CDR3 is TGTGCCAGCAGCTTGGCAGGAACCCACGAGCAGTACTTC. Its translation: CASSLAGTHEQYF.

This clonotype came up a few times. The chain couples TRBV14 to TRBJ2-7; unclear D gene. The V end was cut by 5 bases, the J end by 2 bases, with 13 bases between. The CDR3 is 14 residues long. The germline CDR1 and CDR2 sequences are SGHDN and FVKESK. As DNA, the CDR3 is TGTGCCAGCAGCGGCAGACGGATTACCTACGAGCAGTACTTC. It translates to CASSGRRITYEQYF. The whole variable domain, filled in from reference TRBV14 and TRBJ2-7, reads EAGVTQFPSHSVIEKGQTVTLRCDPISGHDNLYWYRRVMGKEIKFLLHFVKESKQDESGMPNNRFLAERTGGTYSTLKVQPAELEDSGVYFCASSGRRITYEQYFGPGTRLTVT.

This clonotype was counted a few times. The chain uses TRBV6-4 and TRBJ2-3; D call uncertain. CDR3 length equals 15 residues. Germline V CDR1 and CDR2: MRHNA, SNTAGT. Deletions cut 6 bases from V and 0 bases from J, with 13 bases between. Here the CDR3 reads CASSDDPDSTDTQYF. In nucleotides, the CDR3 is TGTGCCAGCAGCGACGACCCCGATAGCACAGATACGCAGTATTTT.

The chain joins TRBV7-8 to TRBJ2-5; 10 bases agree with TRBD1. The CDR3 sequence is 17 residues long. With V trimmed by 1 base and J by 7 bases, 12 bases remained unmatched. The germline CDR1 and CDR2 sequences are SGHVS and FQNEAQ. The CDR3 bases are TGTGCCAGCAGCTTAGGGAGGGCGGGGACAGGGGTAGGGACCCAGTACTTC. Its protein is CASSLGRAGTGVGTQYF.

This clonotype has a handful of counts. The chain uses TRBV2 and TRBJ2-7; the match to TRBD1 covers 7 bases. V was clipped by 0 bases and J by 4 bases; unmatched bases: 3. Looked up from germline, CDR1 is SNHLY and CDR2 is FYNNEI. This CDR3 has 14 residues. The CDR3 DNA reads TGTGCCAGCAGTGAAGCCGGGACAGAATACGAGCAGTACTTC. Translation: CASSEAGTEYEQYF.

This sequence joins TRBV5-1 and TRBJ2-5, with TRBD2 matching over 14 bases. Unmatched junction bases numbered 4, after V lost 5 bases and J lost 4 bases. This CDR3 contains 15 residues. CDR1 and CDR2 from the germline V gene are SGHRS and YFSETQ. The CDR3 loop is CASRVGLAGVETQYF. The CDR3 nucleotides are TGCGCCAGCAGGGTGGGACTAGCGGGAGTAGAGACCCAGTACTTC. Drawing the rest from reference TRBV5-1 and TRBJ2-5, the complete variable domain is KAGVTQTPRYLIKTRGQQVTLSCSPISGHRSVSWYQQTPGQGLQFLFEYFSETQRNKGNFPGRFSGRQFSNSRSEMNVSTLELGDSALYLCASRVGLAGVETQYFGPGTRLLVL.

The chain employs TRBV7-2 and TRBJ1-5; D remains ambiguous. Trimming cost V 5 bases and J 5 bases, with 7 bases left between them. The CDR3 contains 12 residues. CDR1 and CDR2 from the germline V gene are SGHTA and FQGNSA. The CDR3 bases are TGTGCCAGCAGCCCCTACGATCAGCCCCAGCATTTT. It is translated as CASSPYDQPQHF.

The genes are TRBV20-1 and TRBJ1-2; 10 bases line up with TRBD1. The junction had 9 bases not matched to a gene; V was cut back by 6 bases and J by 5 bases. There are 14 residues in the CDR3. Germline CDR1 DFQATT, CDR2 SNEGSKA (reference sequence). CDR3 loop: CSAKSTGQGYGYTF. The DNA for the CDR3 is TGCAGTGCCAAGAGTACGGGACAGGGGTATGGCTACACCTTC.